This T cell receptor (beta chain) was sequenced during a study of blood T cell repertoires in COVID-19. Background on the study: Italy, Spain and the United States were the sources of the convalescent and acute COVID-19 samples. PBMCs, B-cell-depleted T cells, or T cells were the source of the cDNA or gDNA that made up the material.

Which cohort a participant joined came from the clinical history participants gave. All recovered Cohort 3 donors got two negative PCRs, got clearance, or saw symptom resolution. J lost 2 bases, V lost 7 bases, and 4 bases had no gene match. This CDR3 has 14 residues. Germline values: CDR1 SGHTA, CDR2 FQGTGA. Sequencing was performed with immunoSEQ multiplex PCR; in TCRdb, only in-frame clones are kept and a portion is missing. The sample lists over 150,000 clones; around 84% were seen once. The sequencing sample was made of PBMCs or T cells enriched from blood (not recorded which). The V gene is TRBV7-3, the J gene TRBJ2-3; 9 positions agree with TRBD2. This TCR was sampled from a man in his forties or fifties who had recovered from COVID-19. The CDR3 loop is CASKAGGPTDTQYF. The CDR3 region has the DNA TGTGCCAGCAAAGCGGGGGGCCCCACAGATACGCAGTATTTT.